This T cell receptor (beta chain) was captured in a study of lymphopenia after photon versus proton radiotherapy. Study results and caveats: Photon-treated patients lost naive T cells and TCR diversity; proton-treated stayed stable. After lymphocyte nadir, photon-treated repertoires showed oligoclonal expansion, especially CD8+ Temra.

Trimming cost V 3 bases and J 4 bases; bases outside gene matches: 2. Germline assignment: CDR1 SGHDN and CDR2 FVKESK. The CDR3 sequence is 13 residues long. Assay: immunoSEQ multiplex PCR; the TCRdb copy retains only in-frame clones and omits some. Here the sample spans over 25,000 clones, approximately 87% being singletons. As regards this clone: Its antigen is unidentified.

The chain employs TRBV14 and TRBJ1-2, with 7 bases aligning to TRBD1. The receptor was isolated from a woman in her forties or fifties with pancreatic cancer. Here the sequenced sample was peripheral blood, taken from a patient treated with photon-based radiotherapy. The CDR3 DNA sequence: TGTGCCAGCAGCCAGACAGGGCTCTATGGCTACACCTTC. It specifies CASSQTGLYGYTF.